This TCR beta chain was recovered during a study of cytomegalovirus exposure and HLA in healthy donors. Findings of the study overall: Subsequent analysis revealed that first-cohort TCR clusters tended to co-occur in the 100 to 150 validation repertoires. A few chains tied to CMV proved CMV antigen-specific in vitro. A classifier reportedly called cytomegalovirus status with high sensitivity and specificity.

A remark on this clone: The antigen is not known.

The table came from immunoSEQ multiplex PCR; TCRdb's copy has only in-frame clones and leaves some out. The sample shows 300,000 to 450,000 clones, more than 80% of them seen only once. This CDR3 contains 12 residues. V gave up 5 bases and J gave up 6 bases, with 11 bases separating them. Germline values: CDR1 MDHEN, CDR2 SYDVKM. The receptor was isolated from a woman aged 18-29 years in good health and CMV-seronegative. The chain couples TRBV28 to TRBJ2-7; no reliable D call. Material: PBMCs. DNA of the CDR3: TGTGCCAGCAGTAATGGGCCACGCGAGCAGTACTTC. This translates into CASSNGPREQYF.